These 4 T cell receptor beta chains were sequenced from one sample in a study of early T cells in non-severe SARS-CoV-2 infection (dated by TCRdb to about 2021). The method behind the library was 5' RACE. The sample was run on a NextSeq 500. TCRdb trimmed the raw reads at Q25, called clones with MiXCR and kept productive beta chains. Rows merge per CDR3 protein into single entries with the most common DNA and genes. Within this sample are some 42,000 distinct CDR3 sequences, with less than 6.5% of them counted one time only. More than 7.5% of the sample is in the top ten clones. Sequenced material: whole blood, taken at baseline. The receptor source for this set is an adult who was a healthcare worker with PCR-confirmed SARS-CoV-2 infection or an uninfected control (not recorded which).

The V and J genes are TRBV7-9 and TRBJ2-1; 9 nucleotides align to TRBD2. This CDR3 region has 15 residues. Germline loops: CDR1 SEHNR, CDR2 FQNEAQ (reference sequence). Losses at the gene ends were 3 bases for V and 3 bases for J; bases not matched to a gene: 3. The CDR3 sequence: CASSFSGGGYNEQFF. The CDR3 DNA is TGTGCCAGCAGCTTTAGCGGGGGAGGCTACAATGAGCAGTTCTTC.

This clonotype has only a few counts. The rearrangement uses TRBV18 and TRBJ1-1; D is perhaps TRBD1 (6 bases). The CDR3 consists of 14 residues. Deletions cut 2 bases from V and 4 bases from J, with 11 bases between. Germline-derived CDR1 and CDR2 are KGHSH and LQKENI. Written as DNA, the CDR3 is TGTGCCAGCTCACCAACCAGGGGAGTCACTGAAGCTTTCTTT. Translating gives CASSPTRGVTEAFF.

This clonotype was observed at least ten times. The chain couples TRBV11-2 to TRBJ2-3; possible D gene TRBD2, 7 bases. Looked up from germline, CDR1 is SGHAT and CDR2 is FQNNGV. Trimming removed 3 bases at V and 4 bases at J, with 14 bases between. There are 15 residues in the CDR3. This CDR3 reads CASSFWGGAPDTQYF. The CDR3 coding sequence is TGTGCCAGCAGCTTCTGGGGGGGGGCCCCAGATACGCAGTATTTT.

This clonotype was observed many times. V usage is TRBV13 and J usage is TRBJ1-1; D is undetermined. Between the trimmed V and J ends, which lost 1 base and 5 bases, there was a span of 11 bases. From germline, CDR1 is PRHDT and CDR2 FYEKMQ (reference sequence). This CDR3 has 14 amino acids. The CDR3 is CASSLDLLGTEAFF. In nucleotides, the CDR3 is TGTGCCAGCAGCTTAGATTTGTTGGGTACTGAAGCTTTCTTT. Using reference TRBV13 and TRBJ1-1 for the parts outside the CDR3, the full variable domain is AAGVIQSPRHLIKEKRETATLKCYPIPRHDTVYWYQQGPGQDPQFLISFYEKMQSDKGSIPDRFSAQQFSDYHSELNMSSLELGDSALYFCASSLDLLGTEAFFGQGTRLTVV.